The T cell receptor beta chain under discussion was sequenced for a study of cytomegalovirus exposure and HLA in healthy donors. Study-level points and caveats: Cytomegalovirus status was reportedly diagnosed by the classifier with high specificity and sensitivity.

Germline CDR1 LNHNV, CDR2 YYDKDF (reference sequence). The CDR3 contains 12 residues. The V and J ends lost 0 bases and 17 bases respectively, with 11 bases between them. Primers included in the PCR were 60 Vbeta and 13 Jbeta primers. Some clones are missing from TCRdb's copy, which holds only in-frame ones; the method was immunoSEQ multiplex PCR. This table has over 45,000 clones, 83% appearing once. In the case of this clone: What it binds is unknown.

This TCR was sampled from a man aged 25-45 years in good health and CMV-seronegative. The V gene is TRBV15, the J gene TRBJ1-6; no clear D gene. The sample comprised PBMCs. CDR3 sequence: CATSRDYGAVHF. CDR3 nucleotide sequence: TGTGCCACCAGCAGAGATTACGGAGCCGTCCACTTT.